This passage covers 8 T cell receptor beta chains from one sample sequenced in a study of CD8 T cells in ankylosing spondylitis. TCRdb reanalysed the 5' RACE reads using MiXCR and keeps one entry per CDR3 protein. Of 20,000 to 30,000 distinct CDR3 sequences in the sample, roughly 2.4% were seen once. The sequenced sample consisted of blood, either unsorted or a sorted T cell fraction (not recorded which). These receptors originate from a female donor with ankylosing spondylitis or in good health (not recorded which).

This clonotype has at least ten counts. The chain employs TRBV9 and TRBJ2-1, with TRBD2 matching 8 bases. This CDR3 spans 16 amino acids. CDR1 and CDR2 (germline): SGDLS, YYNGEE. V shed 4 bases and J 3 bases; nucleotides not matched to a gene: 9. The CDR3 DNA reads as TGTGCCAGCAGCTCGCGGGGCGGGGGGAACTACAATGAGCAGTTCTTC. Its translation: CASSSRGGGNYNEQFF.

In this sample, this clonotype turned up many times. The chain uses TRBV9 and TRBJ2-7; D unresolved. This CDR3 spans 15 amino acids. V dropped 0 bases and J dropped 2 bases, with 12 bases sitting between them. Per the germline V gene, CDR1 is SGDLS and CDR2 is YYNGEE. The CDR3, as DNA: TGTGCCAGCAGCGTAGATGCACAGCTGACCTACGAGCAGTACTTC. Its translation: CASSVDAQLTYEQYF.

This clonotype was seen repeatedly, ten times or more. The chain has TRBV9 and TRBJ2-7, with D possibly TRBD1 on 5 matching bases. Per germline, CDR1 SGDLS and CDR2 YYNGEE. Trimming shortened V by 3 bases and J by 3 bases, and 13 bases separated the two germline ends. CDR3 length: 14 amino acids. This CDR3 reads CASSAGFTDYEQYF. The CDR3 nucleotides read TGTGCCAGCAGCGCAGGGTTTACCGACTACGAGCAGTACTTC.

By its share, this clonotype is medium-sized (0.01 to 0.1%). The J gene is TRBJ2-3, the V gene TRBV9, with 9 bases lining up with TRBD1. V lost 2 bases, J lost 2 bases, and 3 bases stayed unmatched. The CDR3 sequence is 15 residues long. Looked up from germline, CDR1 is SGDLS and CDR2 is YYNGEE. CDR3 coding DNA: TGTGCCAGCAGCGTGGACAGGGGATACACAGATACGCAGTATTTT. It translates to CASSVDRGYTDTQYF.

A few counts support this clonotype. V and J are TRBV9 and TRBJ1-6; D is perhaps TRBD1 (5 bases). Germline V gene lookup returns CDR1 SGDLS and CDR2 YYNGEE. The V gene lost 0 bases and the J gene lost 9 bases, with 19 bases spanning the gap. The CDR3 sequence is 17 residues long. CDR3 coding DNA: TGTGCCAGCAGCGTAGGCGGAGATGACTCCAGGGTTTCACCCCTCCACTTT. Its protein product is CASSVGGDDSRVSPLHF.

This clonotype was found many times. This rearrangement joins TRBV9 to TRBJ2-1; no definite D call. The germline CDR1 and CDR2 sequences are SGDLS and YYNGEE. V was shortened by 0 bases and J by 7 bases, with 8 bases between the two germline ends. The CDR3 runs to 13 residues. The CDR3 region is CASSVAPRNEQFF. CDR3 sequence (DNA): TGTGCCAGCAGCGTAGCCCCCAGGAATGAGCAGTTCTTC.

This clonotype was counted at least ten times. This CDR3 reads CASSPQGGQTPGNTIYF. CDR3 in DNA: TGTGCCAGCAGCCCTCAGGGGGGCCAAACCCCTGGAAACACCATATATTTT. V and J are TRBV9 and TRBJ1-3; TRBD1 aligns across 7 bases. This CDR3 comprises 17 residues. Trimming at V came to 4 bases and at J to 2 bases, leaving 12 bases not matched to a gene. The germline gives CDR1 SGDLS, CDR2 YYNGEE.

This clonotype was counted between two and nine times. The CDR3 is CASSVENNEQFF. CDR3 coding DNA: TGTGCCAGCAGCGTAGAGAACAATGAGCAGTTCTTC. The chain employs TRBV9 and TRBJ2-1; unclear D gene. With 0 bases removed from V and 5 bases from J, the gap between germline ends came to 3 bases. This CDR3 comprises 12 residues. Per germline, CDR1 SGDLS and CDR2 YYNGEE.